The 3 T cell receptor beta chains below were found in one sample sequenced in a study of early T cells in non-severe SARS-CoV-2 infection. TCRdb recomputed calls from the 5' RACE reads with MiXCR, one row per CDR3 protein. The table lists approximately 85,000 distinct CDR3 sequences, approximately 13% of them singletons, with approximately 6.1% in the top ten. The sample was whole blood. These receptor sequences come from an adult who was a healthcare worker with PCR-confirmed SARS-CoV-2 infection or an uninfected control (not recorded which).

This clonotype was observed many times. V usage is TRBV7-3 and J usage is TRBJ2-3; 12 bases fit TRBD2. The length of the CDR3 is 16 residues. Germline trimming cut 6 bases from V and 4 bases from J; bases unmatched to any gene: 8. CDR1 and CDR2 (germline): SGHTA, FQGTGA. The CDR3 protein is CASSSGLAGLADTQYF. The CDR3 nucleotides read TGTGCCAGCAGTTCCGGACTAGCGGGATTGGCAGATACGCAGTATTTT.

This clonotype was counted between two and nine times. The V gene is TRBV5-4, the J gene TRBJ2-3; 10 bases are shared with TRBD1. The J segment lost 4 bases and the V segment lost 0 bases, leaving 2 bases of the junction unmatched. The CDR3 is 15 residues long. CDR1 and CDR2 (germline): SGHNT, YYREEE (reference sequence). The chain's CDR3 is CASSLGQGAPDTQYF. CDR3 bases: TGTGCCAGCAGCTTGGGACAGGGGGCTCCAGATACGCAGTATTTT.

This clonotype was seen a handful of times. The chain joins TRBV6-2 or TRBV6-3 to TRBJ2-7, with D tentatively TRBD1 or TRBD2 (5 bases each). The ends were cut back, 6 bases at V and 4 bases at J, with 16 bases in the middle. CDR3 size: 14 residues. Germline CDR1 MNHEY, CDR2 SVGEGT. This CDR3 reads CASRAPGPPYEQYF. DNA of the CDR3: TGTGCCAGCAGGGCGCCGGGACCACCGTACGAGCAGTACTTC.